The entry that follows covers one TCR beta chain sequence. What it binds is not known. Isolation of CD4+ naive, central memory, regulatory and stem cell-like memory cells was achieved by sorting via CD45RO/CCR7/CD25/CD127/CD95/CD27. The authors reverse transcribed all of the isolated RNA, so sequencing captured expressed TCRB transcripts. Each sample of naive, central memory or regulatory T cells had, on average, approximately 3.5 million reads. The data were produced by immunoSEQ multiplex PCR, yet TCRdb's version contains in-frame clones alone and is incomplete. The data contain about 320,000 clones, around 15% of them seen just once; the ten biggest clones take up under 8.5%. CDR1 and CDR2 from the germline V gene are LGHNA and YSLEER. The V and J ends lost 0 bases and 5 bases respectively, with 13 bases between them. This CDR3 region has 16 residues. The sample is drawn from a study of beta chain features in type 1 diabetes. Overall study context: Comparable age, gender and cell yields were observed in patients relative to healthy donors. Study-level results: It was possible that PCR favored shorter templates, equally so in patients and controls.

Specimen: central memory CD4+ T cells from blood. This receptor was identified in a man aged 30 to 45 in good health. This sequence joins TRBV4-3 and TRBJ2-2; possible D gene TRBD1, 6 bases. CDR3 in DNA: TGCGCCAGCAGCCAAGACAGGGGAGTGGGGACCGGGGAGCTGTTTTTT. It codes for CASSQDRGVGTGELFF.